This T cell receptor (beta chain) was profiled in a study of CD8 T cells in Susac syndrome (dated by TCRdb to between 2019 and 2020). About the investigation overall: Whether CD8+ T cell activation and differentiation in Susac syndrome was antigen driven was tested using repertoire sequencing. CD8+ T cell repertoire clonality was compared between more than 9 healthy donors, some 14 Susac syndrome patients and approximately 15 multiple sclerosis patients. The full study reports these points: The TCR sequencing and HLA analysis was acknowledged to have included a relatively small number of individuals.

RNA was extracted using the RNeasy kit, and about 0.45 to 1 microgram was reverse transcribed with random hexamers. TCR beta CDR3 regions were amplified with the immunoSEQ multiplex PCR assay covering 54 Vbeta and 13 Jbeta segments. Bias from PCR amplification was corrected by using a synthetic template baseline for primer optimization and for computational correction. The authors processed their data as follows. Reads were annotated to V, D and J genes according to IMGT and were analyzed with immunoSEQ Analyzer, with only productive sequences retained. Clonality was computed as one minus Shannon entropy normalized by log2 of the number of productive unique sequences. Public and private clones were assessed among the 100 most prevalent clones of each patient and control. Susac-specific clones were defined as absent from healthy and MS cohorts, 850 to 1,300 published viral clones and other ImmuneACCESS disease sequences. TCRdb reran the public reads through fastp at Q25 and MiXCR, keeping productive beta chains. Each entry is one CDR3 protein sequence, shown with its most common DNA and genes. TCRdb's processing, not the study's, gives the V and J calls here. This sample is represented by around 300,000 distinct CDR3 sequences; over 75% of them were singletons. 0.2% to 0.25% of the sample goes to the ten largest clones.

Taken from the germline V gene, the CDR1 and CDR2 loops are MNHEY and SVGEGT. Its CDR3 holds 13 amino acids, cysteine through phenylalanine. The read is trimmed to its CDR3 DNA, 39 bases read in frame from base 1. Trimming takes 9 bases off V and 0 bases off J; junction bases not matched to a gene: 1. Peripheral blood CD8+ and CD4+ T cells from healthy donors, Susac syndrome patients and multiple sclerosis patients were profiled using high-throughput TCR beta sequencing. Multiple sclerosis controls were treatment-naive patients with stable or active relapsing-remitting disease fulfilling revised McDonald criteria. Bulk CD8+ and CD4+ T cells were purified by magnetic negative isolation, whereas CD8+ TEMRA cells were enriched by FACS. Blood was collected in EDTA tubes and processed within 24 hours, with PBMCs isolated through density gradient centrifugation. PBMCs intended for TCR sequencing were cryopreserved in liquid nitrogen and thawed later in a water bath at 37 degrees C. The sorted or isolated CD4+, CD8+ and CD8+ TEMRA cells had a purity of 90% or higher.

Notes on this clonotype: The antigen this receptor binds is unknown. It has no much larger one-base neighbor in the sample; base qualities were not kept.

Material for sequencing was CD8+ T cells from PBMCs. The chain is made from TRBV6-2 or TRBV6-3 and TRBJ2-2, with 7 bases matching TRBD2. This sequence was found in a human donor with multiple sclerosis. This receptor carries the CDR3 CASAGANTGELFF. The nucleotide sequence is TGTGCCAGTGCGGGGGCGAACACCGGGGAGCTGTTTTTT.